A single sample is the source of the 23 T cell receptor beta chains below, sequenced in a study of sequential checkpoint blockade in melanoma. The repertoire was sequenced with immunoSEQ multiplex PCR; TCRdb's copy has only in-frame clones and lacks some. Among roughly 4,000 clones listed, roughly a fifth were seen once. Regarding treatment: randomized to nivolumab then ipilimumab (arm A) or the reverse (arm B). The specimen comprised tumor tissue (inferred from file names), sampled from a patient given nivolumab and ipilimumab in sequence. These receptor sequences come from a human donor with melanoma.

By share of the sample, this clone is large. The chain couples TRBV29-1 to TRBJ2-2; tentatively, D is TRBD1 or TRBD2 (5 bases each). Germline V gene data show CDR1 as SQVTM and CDR2 as ANQGSEA. This CDR3 has 13 amino acids. Trimming removed 4 bases from V and 9 bases from J, with 15 bases in between. CDR3 residues: CSVAGPDVRELFF. The CDR3 bases are TGCAGCGTTGCGGGACCAGATGTCCGGGAGCTGTTTTTT.

This clone has more than one count but fewer than ten. The chain employs TRBV28 and TRBJ2-6; possible D gene TRBD1, 6 bases. The CDR3 contains 13 residues. Germline CDR1 MDHEN, CDR2 SYDVKM. V gave up 5 bases and J gave up 7 bases, with 9 bases separating them. CDR3 amino acids: CASSRTEANVLTF. For the CDR3, the DNA is TGTGCCAGCAGTAGGACAGAAGCCAACGTCCTGACTTTC.

In this sample, this clone turned up many times. CDR3 loop: CASSPDRVKGGELFF. In nucleotides, the CDR3 is TGTGCCAGCAGCCCGGACAGGGTGAAGGGCGGGGAGCTGTTTTTT. The rearrangement links TRBV11-3 to TRBJ2-2; 8 bases map to TRBD1. The germline V gene encodes CDR1 SGHNT and CDR2 YENEEA. The V segment lost 5 bases and the J segment 7 bases; nucleotides outside the gene matches: 9. The CDR3 has 15 amino acids. The full variable domain, with the rest looked up from reference TRBV11-3 and TRBJ2-2, is EAGVVQSPRYKIIEKKQPVAFWCNPISGHNTLYWYLQNLGQGPELLIRYENEEAVDDSQLPKDRFSAERLKGVDSTLKIQPAELGDSAVYLCASSPDRVKGGELFFGEGSRLTVL.

This clone qualifies as medium-sized. This chain joins TRBV6-8 and TRBJ1-5; no reliable D call. Trimming pared 4 bases from V and 2 bases from J, leaving 9 bases between. In germline, CDR1 is MNHGY, CDR2 SAAAGT. The CDR3 spans 14 residues. CDR3 loop: CASSSGNRNQPQHF. The CDR3 nucleotides read TGTGCCAGCAGTTCGGGGAACCGCAATCAGCCCCAGCATTTT.

This clone is medium-sized in the sample. V is TRBV11-3 and J is TRBJ2-1; possible D gene TRBD2, 6 bases. This CDR3 comprises 15 residues. Germline V lookup: CDR1 SGHNT, CDR2 YENEEA. With 6 bases removed from V and 4 bases from J, the gap between germline ends came to 16 bases. The CDR3 loop is CASSYHGGLYNEQFF. CDR3 coding DNA: TGTGCCAGCAGTTACCACGGGGGTCTTTACAATGAGCAGTTCTTC.

Sample share makes this clone medium-sized (0.01 to 0.1%). This rearrangement joins TRBV6-8 to TRBJ2-7; no firm D call. Germline loops: CDR1 MNHGY, CDR2 SAAAGT. This CDR3 contains 13 residues. V gave up 6 bases and J gave up 4 bases, with 13 bases separating them. CDR3 bases: TGTGCCAGCAGGGAGAGGCCAACTTACGAGCAGTACGTC. It is translated as CASRERPTYEQYV.

Only a few counts were recorded for this clone. The chain has TRBV7-2 and TRBJ2-3, with TRBD1 matching over 7 bases. Germline CDR1 is SGHTA and CDR2 is FQGNSA. The CDR3 contains 13 residues. The V gene end was trimmed by 5 bases and the J gene end by 4 bases; junction bases not matched to a gene: 3. The CDR3: CASSPRGPDTQYF. CDR3 DNA sequence: TGTGCCAGCAGCCCGAGGGGGCCAGATACGCAGTATTTT.

By share, this clone ranks as medium-sized. The chain joins TRBV28 to TRBJ2-3; no clear D gene. This CDR3 region has 15 residues. Trimming left V 7 bases short and J 4 bases short, with 18 bases between. Germline-derived CDR1 and CDR2 are MDHEN and SYDVKM. CDR3 region: CASTMGTVTSDTQYF. The CDR3 DNA reads as TGTGCCAGCACCATGGGTACGGTCACATCAGATACGCAGTATTTT.

This clone was recorded a few times. The chain is built from TRBV11-3 and TRBJ2-6; 7 bases line up with TRBD1. CDR3 length: 15 amino acids. Germline assignment: CDR1 SGHNT and CDR2 YENEEA. The V and J ends lost 5 bases and 2 bases, in that order; junction bases with no gene match: 3. CDR3 protein: CASSPGGAGANVLTF. CDR3 sequence (DNA): TGTGCCAGCAGCCCAGGGGGAGCTGGGGCCAACGTCCTGACTTTC. Full variable domain (rest looked up from reference TRBV11-3 and TRBJ2-6): EAGVVQSPRYKIIEKKQPVAFWCNPISGHNTLYWYLQNLGQGPELLIRYENEEAVDDSQLPKDRFSAERLKGVDSTLKIQPAELGDSAVYLCASSPGGAGANVLTFGAGSRLTVL.

This clone rates as medium-sized. The genes are TRBV4-2 and TRBJ1-4; unclear D gene. Per the germline V gene, CDR1 is LGHNA and CDR2 is YNFKEQ. Trimming took off 3 bases at V and 5 bases at J, with 7 bases between the two ends. The CDR3 extends over 13 amino acids. This chain's CDR3 is CASSQWENEKLFF. In nucleotides, the CDR3 is TGTGCCAGCAGCCAGTGGGAGAATGAAAAACTGTTTTTT.

The chain has TRBV12-5 and TRBJ2-5; tentative D call: TRBD2 (5 bases). Germline values: CDR1 LGHNT, CDR2 FRNRAP. The V gene lost 2 bases and the J gene lost 2 bases, with 15 bases spanning the gap. The CDR3 is made up of 16 amino acids. The CDR3 bases are TGTGCTAGTGGTTTGCCCGGGATCGGAAGTCAAGAGACCCAGTACTTC. This sequence encodes CASGLPGIGSQETQYF. Full variable domain (rest looked up from reference TRBV12-5 and TRBJ2-5): DARVTQTPRHKVTEMGQEVTMRCQPILGHNTVFWYRQTMMQGLELLAYFRNRAPLDDSGMPKDRFSAEMPDATLATLKIQPSEPRDSAVYFCASGLPGIGSQETQYFGPGTRLLVL.

In its sample, this clone ranks as medium-sized (0.01 to 0.1%). The chain carries TRBV19 and TRBJ2-1, with 10 bases fitting TRBD2. The trim removed 1 base at V and 13 bases at J, leaving 13 bases unmatched. The CDR3 is 16 amino acids. Per the germline V gene, CDR1 is LNHDA and CDR2 is SQIVND (reference sequence). The CDR3 coding sequence is TGTGCCAGTAGTATAGGCCCCCAGCGGGGGGGCCATCGACAGTTCTTC. As protein: CASSIGPQRGGHRQFF.

This CDR3 reads CASSMTRKDTQYF. CDR3 nucleotides: TGTGCCAGTAGTATGACTCGGAAGGATACGCAGTATTTT. J is TRBJ2-3 and V is TRBV19; D uncertain. This CDR3 is 13 amino acids long. CDR1 LNHDA and CDR2 SQIVND come from the germline V gene (reference sequence). The V gene lost 3 bases and the J gene lost 6 bases, with 10 bases spanning the gap.

This clone has a handful of counts. V is TRBV19 and J is TRBJ2-1; 10 bases map to TRBD2. CDR3 length: 15 amino acids. The J segment lost 4 bases and the V segment lost 2 bases, leaving 2 bases of the junction unmatched. CDR1 is LNHDA, CDR2 SQIVND, per germline (reference sequence). CDR3 sequence reads: CASSISSGGYNEQFF. The CDR3 nucleotides are TGTGCCAGTAGTATATCTAGCGGGGGTTACAATGAGCAGTTCTTC.

This clone occurred many times. The chain carries TRBV5-3 and TRBJ1-1; no clear D. TRBV5-3 is sorted into the ORF group, with uncertain function. The CDR3 is 14 residues long. Trimming left V 0 bases short and J 6 bases short, with 12 bases between. CDR3 sequence (DNA): TGTGCCAGAAGCTTGGCCCCGGAGGGTCCTGAAGCTTTCTTT. Translated: CARSLAPEGPEAFF.

The rearrangement uses TRBV19 and TRBJ2-2; no clear D gene. Germline V gene sequence: CDR1 LNHDA, CDR2 SQIVND (reference sequence). V was cut by 7 bases and J by 5 bases, with 8 bases left in between. This CDR3 contains 12 residues. This CDR3 reads CASTLRTGELFF. The CDR3 nucleotides are TGTGCCAGTACTCTCCGGACCGGGGAGCTGTTTTTT.

Relative to its sample, this clone is medium-sized. V and J are TRBV19 and TRBJ2-5, with unresolved D. This CDR3 is 15 amino acids long. The germline gives CDR1 LNHDA, CDR2 SQIVND (reference sequence). The germline V and J ends were trimmed by 5 bases and 0 bases, with 13 bases remaining between them. The CDR3 is CASSLLGSNQETQYF. For the CDR3, the DNA is TGTGCCAGTAGTCTCCTGGGTAGCAACCAAGAGACCCAGTACTTC.

The rearrangement links TRBV10-2 to TRBJ1-5; D gene unclear. The V gene's germline CDR1 is WSHSY and CDR2 SAAADI. Trimming took 4 bases from V and 5 from J, leaving 9 bases between them. The CDR3 is made up of 13 amino acids. The CDR3 DNA reads as TGCGCCAGCAGTGTTGGCATCGATCAGCCCCAGCATTTT. Translating it yields CASSVGIDQPQHF.

By its share, this clone is medium-sized (0.01 to 0.1%). V usage is TRBV28 and J usage is TRBJ1-2, with 10 bases aligning to TRBD1. The CDR3 spans 15 residues. The V and J ends lost 9 bases and 2 bases, in that order; junction bases with no gene match: 9. Germline lookup yields CDR1 MDHEN and CDR2 SYDVKM. This chain's CDR3 is CASTFLDRGNYGYTF. As DNA, the CDR3 is TGTGCCAGTACCTTCTTGGACAGGGGGAACTATGGCTACACCTTC.

The V call is TRBV11-3, the J call TRBJ2-5, with 8 bases aligning to TRBD2. Germline trimming cut 3 bases from V and 1 base from J; bases unmatched to any gene: 7. The germline CDR1 and CDR2 sequences are SGHNT and YENEEA. The CDR3 is 16 amino acids. The DNA of the CDR3 is TGTGCCAGCAGCTTGAGGCGGGGGGTTATCCAAGAGACCCAGTACTTC. Protein: CASSLRRGVIQETQYF. Variable domain in full (rest from reference TRBV11-3 and TRBJ2-5): EAGVVQSPRYKIIEKKQPVAFWCNPISGHNTLYWYLQNLGQGPELLIRYENEEAVDDSQLPKDRFSAERLKGVDSTLKIQPAELGDSAVYLCASSLRRGVIQETQYFGPGTRLLVL.

This clone was detected ten times or more. CDR3 in amino acids: CASSAGQGGYGYTF. The CDR3 coding sequence is TGTGCCAGCAGCGCCGGACAGGGGGGCTATGGCTACACCTTC. This rearrangement joins TRBV11-3 to TRBJ1-2, with 10 bases identical to TRBD1. The CDR3 loop spans 14 amino acids. The V gene end was trimmed by 5 bases and the J gene end by 4 bases; junction bases not matched to a gene: 4. Per the germline V gene, CDR1 is SGHNT and CDR2 is YENEEA.

By its share, this clone is medium-sized. The chain couples TRBV11-3 to TRBJ1-2, with D possibly matching TRBD1 (6 bases). The CDR3 extends over 14 amino acids. V shed 5 bases and J shed 4 bases, with 14 bases lying between them. Germline CDR1 and CDR2: SGHNT and YENEEA. The CDR3 nucleotides read TGTGCCAGCAGCCCTCCGGACAGCCTCTATGGCTACACCTTC. Amino acid sequence: CASSPPDSLYGYTF.

The V gene is TRBV30, the J gene TRBJ1-6; tentatively, D is TRBD1 (5 bases). Germline-derived CDR1 and CDR2 are GTSNPN and SVGIG (reference sequence). The CDR3 loop spans 17 amino acids. V was cut by 0 bases and J by 9 bases, with 21 bases left in between. Here the CDR3 DNA reads TGTGCCTGGAGTGTTTTGGGGACCCCTGCCCGAGGTTCACCCCTCCACTTT. It specifies CAWSVLGTPARGSPLHF.